The next 24 T cell receptor beta chains were all read from a single sample in a study of Graves' ophthalmopathy and Graves' hyperthyroidism. CDR3 regions of TCR beta were amplified from RNA transcripts. An initial RT-PCR round employing HTBI primers preceded a second-round multiplex PCR. TCRdb reprocessed the multiplex PCR reads with MiXCR, giving one entry per CDR3 protein. The data hold tens of thousands of distinct CDR3 sequences, with under 55% observed a single time. The sequenced sample was peripheral blood. These receptors all stem from an adult woman with Graves' ophthalmopathy.

Within the sample, this clonotype is medium-sized (0.01 to 0.1%). The chain recombines TRBV19 with TRBJ1-4; D gene uncertain. Germline V gene lookup returns CDR1 LNHDA and CDR2 SQIVND (reference sequence). Deletions cut 5 bases from V and 7 bases from J, with 11 bases between. The CDR3 is 13 residues long. CDR3 protein: CASSSWSGEKLFF. In DNA form, the CDR3 reads TGTGCCAGTAGTTCGTGGTCGGGTGAAAAACTGTTTTTT. The full variable domain, in which reference TRBV19 and TRBJ1-4 provide the parts outside the CDR3, is DGGITQSPKYLFRKEGQNVTLSCEQNLNHDAMYWYRQDPGQGLRLIYYSQIVNDFQKGDIAEGYSVSREKKESFPLTVTSAQKNPTAFYLCASSSWSGEKLFFGSGTQLSVL.

The genes are TRBV29-1 and TRBJ2-5, with 8 positions matching TRBD2. This CDR3 region has 15 residues. With V trimmed by 0 bases and J by 5 bases, 8 bases remained unmatched. Germline CDR1 SQVTM, CDR2 ANQGSEA. CDR3 in amino acids: CSVEDYREGGETQYF. CDR3 in DNA: TGCAGCGTTGAAGATTATCGGGAGGGGGGCGAGACCCAGTACTTC. Full variable domain (rest looked up from reference TRBV29-1 and TRBJ2-5): SAVISQKPSRDICQRGTSLTIQCQVDSQVTMMFWYRQQPGQSLTLIATANQGSEATYESGFVIDKFPISRPNLTFSTLTVSNMSPEDSSIYLCSVEDYREGGETQYFGPGTRLLVL.

V gene TRBV7-3 combines with J gene TRBJ2-3; 16 bases match TRBD2. From germline, CDR1 is SGHTA and CDR2 FQGTGA. The CDR3 totals 17 residues. J gave up 6 bases and V 6 bases, and 9 bases lay outside the gene matches. As DNA, the CDR3 is TGTGCCAGCAGTTCGGGACTAGCGGGAGGGCCGGCGGATACGCAGTATTTT. Translated: CASSSGLAGGPADTQYF.

At least ten counts were recorded for this clonotype. The J gene is TRBJ2-2, the V gene TRBV20-1, with D possibly TRBD2 on 6 matching bases. The length of the CDR3 is 13 residues. Germline V gene sequence: CDR1 DFQATT, CDR2 SNEGSKA (reference sequence). The V end was cut by 3 bases, the J end by 4 bases, with 9 bases between. CDR3 sequence (DNA): TGCAGTGCTAGGCCTAGCGCCACCGGGGAGCTGTTTTTT. Its translation: CSARPSATGELFF.

CDR3 protein: CASSEGGRLAGVYNEQFF. The CDR3 DNA reads as TGCGCCAGCAGTGAGGGGGGGAGACTAGCGGGGGTCTACAATGAGCAGTTCTTC. J is TRBJ2-1 and V is TRBV10-1; 12 nucleotides align to TRBD2. This CDR3 has 18 amino acids. V lost 2 bases and J lost 3; bases outside the gene matches: 8. From germline, CDR1 is WNHNN and CDR2 SYGVQD (reference sequence).

The chain is built from TRBV6-6 and TRBJ1-1; D remains unclear. Trimming removed 0 bases at V and 6 bases at J, with 8 bases between. There are 13 residues in the CDR3. Germline V gene data show CDR1 as MNHNY and CDR2 as SVGAGI (reference sequence). The CDR3 DNA sequence: TGTGCCAGCAGTTACTCGAGGAGTCCTGAAGCTTTCTTT. It yields the protein CASSYSRSPEAFF.

This clonotype is labeled as medium-sized. The chain has TRBV20-1 and TRBJ1-1; maybe TRBD1 (6 bases). CDR1 and CDR2 from the germline V gene are DFQATT and SNEGSKA (reference sequence). This CDR3 is built from 12 residues. Trimming pared 0 bases from V and 7 bases from J, leaving 9 bases between. The CDR3 loop reads CSARDGGGEAFF. The CDR3 coding sequence is TGCAGTGCTAGAGACGGAGGGGGTGAAGCTTTCTTT.

This clonotype occurred many times. The rearrangement links TRBV5-8 to TRBJ1-2; unclear D gene. Germline V gene sequence: CDR1 SGHTS, CDR2 YDEGEE. V was cut by 1 base and J by 0 bases, with 4 bases left in between. This CDR3 spans 13 amino acids. CDR3 region: CASSLNSNYGYTF. CDR3 in DNA: TGTGCCAGCAGCTTGAACTCTAACTATGGCTACACCTTC.

A note on this clonotype: Because it lacks the conserved phenylalanine or tryptophan at the end, this CDR3 is likely a read error. The limits of the CDR3 on the DNA are not certain, so only TCRdb's listed CDR3 is given. This chain connects TRBV5-5 to TRBJ1-2. The CDR3 is 14 residues long, counting both termini. CDR1 is SGHKS, CDR2 YYEKEE, per germline (reference sequence). CDR3 amino acids: CASSSDGDSGGHTL.

This clonotype was seen more than once but under ten times. The rearrangement joins TRBV27 to TRBJ2-3, with D uncertain. This CDR3 has 14 amino acids. Trimming took off 7 bases at V and 0 bases at J, with 11 bases between the two ends. CDR1 is MNHEY, CDR2 SMNVEV, per germline (reference sequence). The CDR3 DNA reads as TGTGCCAGCACCCCCCACGGGAGCACAGATACGCAGTATTTT. It translates to CASTPHGSTDTQYF.

This clonotype has ten or more counts. The rearrangement joins TRBV4-3 to TRBJ2-3; 7 bases are shared with TRBD2. J was trimmed by 1 base and V by 3 bases; bases with no gene match: 4. The germline gives CDR1 LGHNA, CDR2 YSLEER. The CDR3 covers 15 residues. The CDR3 loop is CASSQGGRGTDTQYF. In nucleotides, the CDR3 is TGCGCCAGCAGCCAGGGAGGGCGGGGCACAGATACGCAGTATTTT.

This clonotype has a count of ten or more. This rearrangement joins TRBV2 to TRBJ1-4; tentative D call: TRBD1 (5 bases). V was clipped by 4 bases and J by 3 bases, with 9 bases between them. Germline CDR1 reads SNHLY; CDR2 reads FYNNEI. CDR3 size: 14 residues. The CDR3 DNA reads TGTGCCAGCAGTGCCAGGGTACCTAATGAAAAACTGTTTTTT. It is translated as CASSARVPNEKLFF. Filled out from reference TRBV2 and TRBJ1-4, the complete variable domain reads EPEVTQTPSHQVTQMGQEVILRCVPISNHLYFYWYRQILGQKVEFLVSFYNNEISEKSEIFDDQFSVERPDGSNFTLKIRSTKLEDSAMYFCASSARVPNEKLFFGSGTQLSVL.

A note on this clonotype: Its ends do not fully match the called genes, so a read error is possible. V and J are TRBV11-2 and TRBJ1-1; TRBD1 matches 8 bases. This CDR3 is 15 amino acids long. CDR1 SGHAT and CDR2 FQNNGV come from the germline V gene. The CDR3 bases are TGTGTCAGCAGCCCTGGACAGGGAGGGAACGCTGAAGCTTTCTTT. Protein: CVSSPGQGGNAEAFF. The complete variable domain, with remaining parts taken from reference TRBV11-2 and TRBJ1-1, reads EAGVAQSPRYKIIEKRQSVAFWCNPISGHATLYWYQQILGQGPKLLIQFQNNGVVDDSQLPKDRFSAERLKGVDSTLKIQPAKLEDSAVYLCVSSPGQGGNAEAFFGQGTRLTVV.

This clonotype was found many times. The V and J genes are TRBV7-8 and TRBJ2-6; maybe TRBD2 (5 bases). The length of the CDR3 is 16 residues. The germline V gene encodes CDR1 SGHVS and CDR2 FQNEAQ. V was clipped by 4 bases and J by 4 bases, with 14 bases between them. DNA of the CDR3: TGTGCCAGCAGCTATACAGAGGGAGCCGGGGCCAACGTCCTGACTTTC. This translates into CASSYTEGAGANVLTF.

This clonotype has a count of ten or more. The chain joins TRBV20-1 to TRBJ2-7, with D uncertain. The CDR3 consists of 12 residues. Germline loops: CDR1 DFQATT, CDR2 SNEGSKA (reference sequence). The V end lost 7 bases, the J end lost 0 bases, and 10 bases lay between the germline ends. Written as DNA, the CDR3 is TGCAGTGGTGCCTACCACTCCTACGAGCAGTACTTC. This encodes CSGAYHSYEQYF.

This clonotype has only a few counts. The rearrangement joins TRBV20-1 to TRBJ2-5; D might be TRBD1 (6 bases). The CDR3 covers 14 residues. V lost 2 bases and J lost 9, with 19 bases in between. Germline CDR1 and CDR2: DFQATT and SNEGSKA (reference sequence). For the CDR3, the DNA is TGCAGTGCTAGAACGGGATCAGGGGTTCAGCCCCAGTACTTC. It codes for CSARTGSGVQPQYF.

The chain joins TRBV2 to TRBJ1-1, with D possibly being TRBD1 (5 bases). The CDR3 has 13 amino acids. CDR1 and CDR2 from the germline V gene are SNHLY and FYNNEI. Trimming cost V 4 bases and J 2 bases, with 8 bases left between them. The CDR3 protein is CASSGQTNTEAFF. The CDR3 DNA reads TGTGCCAGCAGTGGACAGACAAACACTGAAGCTTTCTTT.

This clonotype was seen a few times. This chain links TRBV20-1 with TRBJ1-2; no reliable D call. Germline assignment: CDR1 DFQATT and CDR2 SNEGSKA (reference sequence). Deletions cut 6 bases from V and 2 bases from J, with 7 bases between. This CDR3 contains 11 residues. In DNA, the CDR3 is TGCAGTGCACCGGACAACTATGGCTACACCTTC. Translation: CSAPDNYGYTF.

The J gene is TRBJ2-7, the V gene TRBV20-1; D remains ambiguous. V was clipped by 6 bases and J by 0 bases, with 15 bases between them. Germline CDR1 is DFQATT and CDR2 is SNEGSKA (reference sequence). This CDR3 is built from 14 residues. CDR3 protein: CSASSYFLSYEQYF. CDR3 in DNA: TGCAGTGCCAGCAGTTACTTCCTCTCCTACGAGCAGTACTTC.

This chain links TRBV25-1 with TRBJ2-7, with 7 bases matching TRBD1. From germline, CDR1 is MGHDK and CDR2 SYGVNS. The CDR3 is 17 amino acids. After removal of 8 bases from V and 2 bases from J, the junction contained 18 bases not matched to a gene. CDR3 sequence reads: CASGPGQLFEVPYEQYF. In DNA, the CDR3 is TGTGCCAGCGGGCCGGGACAGCTATTTGAAGTCCCCTACGAGCAGTACTTC.

The V and J genes are TRBV24-1 and TRBJ1-4; D is undetermined. Germline V gene data show CDR1 as KGHDR and CDR2 as SFDVKD. CDR3 length equals 14 residues. Trimming stripped 3 bases from V and 11 bases from J, with 15 bases between. CDR3 region: CATSDPSTGGKLFF. In DNA, the CDR3 is TGTGCCACCAGTGATCCCAGTACGGGAGGGAAACTGTTTTTT.

Comments on this clonotype: Possible read error: a much larger clone is one base away. CDR3: CVIATGINYQPQHF. CDR3 DNA: TGTGTCATCGCAACCGGGATTAATTATCAGCCCCAGCATTTT. The genes are TRBV28 and TRBJ1-5, with D hard to call. Germline V CDR1 and CDR2: MDHEN, SYDVKM. The CDR3 spans 14 residues.

V usage is TRBV20-1 and J usage is TRBJ2-7, with 13 bases identical to TRBD2. V was clipped by 5 bases and J by 2 bases; unmatched bases: 9. Germline CDR1 DFQATT, CDR2 SNEGSKA (reference sequence). CDR3 length: 16 amino acids. In DNA, the CDR3 is TGCAGTGCTCGACACGGGACTAGCGGGACCACCTACGAGCAGTACTTC. This encodes CSARHGTSGTTYEQYF.

In its sample, this clonotype is medium-sized. The chain combines TRBV7-6 with TRBJ2-7, with D unresolved. Germline V gene data show CDR1 as SGHVS and CDR2 as FNYEAQ. The CDR3 is made up of 16 amino acids. V shed 2 bases and J shed 0 bases, with 14 bases lying between them. The CDR3 DNA reads as TGTGCCAGCAGCTTAACACCAGGCCCACCCTCCTACGAGCAGTACTTC. Translated: CASSLTPGPPSYEQYF.